This TCR beta chain was sequenced in a study of control samples from healthy donors and cancer patients. V lost 2 bases and J lost 6, with 12 bases in between. There are 14 residues in the CDR3. The germline V gene has CDR1 MNHNY and CDR2 SVGAGI (reference sequence). The assay was immunoSEQ multiplex PCR, and TCRdb's table has in-frame clones only and misses some. The sample yields 150,000 to 200,000 clones, around nine tenths seen once. V gene TRBV6-6 combines with J gene TRBJ2-3, with TRBD2 as a possible D gene (6 bases). This TCR came from a man in his thirties or forties in good health. The sample comprised blood. The DNA of the CDR3 is TGTGCCAGCAGTTACCCCTACAGCGGGGATACGCAGTATTTT. It encodes CASSYPYSGDTQYF.